This T cell receptor beta chain was observed in a study of T cell repertoires in cytomegalovirus infection. Study-wide background: Shared public TCR beta signatures pointed to both CMV infection and a matching HLA type. Regarding the study as a whole: CMV-specific HLA-C-restricted TCR beta clonotypes dominated the ex vivo response. Summed frequency of public TCR beta families distinguished CMV carriers with the relevant HLA.

MiXCR was run by TCRdb on the reads, yielding one entry per CDR3 protein. This table has about 310,000 distinct CDR3 sequences, 20% to 30% appearing once. Concerning this clonotype: Its antigen is unidentified.

Germline V lookup: CDR1 SGHTA, CDR2 FQGTGA. The CDR3 consists of 16 residues. With 5 bases clipped from V and 6 bases from J, the junction kept 14 bases outside the gene matches. The clonotype comes from a human donor in good health (CMV status not recorded). Some clones in this sample may be carry-over from other donors' samples. The chain links TRBV7-3 to TRBJ2-3; 7 bases are a match to TRBD1. This material consisted of cultured PBMCs, taken from culture after CMV antigen stimulation. For the CDR3, the DNA is TGTGCCAGCAGCCGGGACCTACAGGGGAATTTCGATACGCAGTATTTT. Protein sequence: CASSRDLQGNFDTQYF.